This T cell receptor beta chain is from a study of T cells after posttransplantation cyclophosphamide. Produced via immunoSEQ multiplex PCR; TCRdb's table is partial and in-frame only. The sample contains around 26,000 clones, none occurring once; about 4.4% lies in the top ten. Germline V CDR1 and CDR2: MNHNS, SASEGT. Trimming removed 5 bases at V and 5 bases at J, with 15 bases between. This CDR3 has 14 amino acids. This clone has more than one count but fewer than ten. The chain couples TRBV6-1 to TRBJ2-5; D remains ambiguous. Sequencing was performed on PBMCs. This sequence originates from a woman aged 45-65 years in good health, CMV-negative, and a related stem cell transplant donor. CDR3 protein: CASSLAGSWETQYF. The CDR3 DNA reads as TGTGCCAGCAGTCTGGCCGGGTCTTGGGAGACCCAGTACTTC.